This T cell receptor beta chain was captured by sequencing in a study of CD8+CD57+ T cells in acquired aplastic anemia. Genomic DNA acted as the template from which TCR beta VDJ combination and CDR3 sequence profiling were carried out. Each CDR3 protein gets one entry after TCRdb re-called the reads with MiXCR. This sample carries some 150,000 distinct CDR3 sequences, 71% of them seen once, and the ten largest clones take 35% to 50%. Germline V CDR1 and CDR2: MNHNS, SASEGT. Deletions cut 4 bases from V and 4 bases from J, with 14 bases between. The CDR3 has 15 residues. Sequenced patients had shown CD8+CD57+ cell expansion by flow cytometry. Severe acquired aplastic anemia was the diagnosis recorded for all patients.

This receptor was taken from a human donor with aplastic anemia. V is TRBV6-1 and J is TRBJ1-5; D unclear. The sequenced sample was sorted CD4+, CD8+, or CD8+CD57+ T cells (not recorded which) from PBMCs. The CDR3 here is CASSVQLPSNQPQHF. The CDR3 nucleotides read TGTGCCAGCAGTGTACAACTACCATCGAATCAGCCCCAGCATTTT.